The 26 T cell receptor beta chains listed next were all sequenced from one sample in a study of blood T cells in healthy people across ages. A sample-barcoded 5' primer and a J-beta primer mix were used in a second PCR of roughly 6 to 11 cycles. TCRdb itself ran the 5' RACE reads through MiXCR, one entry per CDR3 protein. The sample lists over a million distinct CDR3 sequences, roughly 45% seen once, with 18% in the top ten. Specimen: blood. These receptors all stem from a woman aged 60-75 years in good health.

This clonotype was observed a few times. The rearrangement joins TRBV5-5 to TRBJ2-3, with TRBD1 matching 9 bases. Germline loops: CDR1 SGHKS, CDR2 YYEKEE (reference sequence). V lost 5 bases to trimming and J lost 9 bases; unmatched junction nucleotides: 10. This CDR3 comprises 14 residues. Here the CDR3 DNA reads TGTGCCAGCAGGACAGGGGGGGACGGGAGGACGCAGTATTTT. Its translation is CASRTGGDGRTQYF.

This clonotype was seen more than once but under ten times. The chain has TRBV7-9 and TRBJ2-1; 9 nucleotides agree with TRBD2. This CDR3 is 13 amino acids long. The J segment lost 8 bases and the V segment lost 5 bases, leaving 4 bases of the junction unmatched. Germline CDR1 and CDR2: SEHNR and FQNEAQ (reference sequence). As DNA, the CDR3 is TGTGCCAGCAGCGGACTAGCGTTCGATGAGCAGTTCTTC. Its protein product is CASSGLAFDEQFF.

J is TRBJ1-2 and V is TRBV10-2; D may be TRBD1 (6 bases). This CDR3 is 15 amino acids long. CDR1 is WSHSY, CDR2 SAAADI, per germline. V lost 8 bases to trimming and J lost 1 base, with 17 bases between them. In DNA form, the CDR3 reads TGCGCCAGCCTGGGCAGGGGAGGGGATAACTATGGCTACACCTTC. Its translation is CASLGRGGDNYGYTF.

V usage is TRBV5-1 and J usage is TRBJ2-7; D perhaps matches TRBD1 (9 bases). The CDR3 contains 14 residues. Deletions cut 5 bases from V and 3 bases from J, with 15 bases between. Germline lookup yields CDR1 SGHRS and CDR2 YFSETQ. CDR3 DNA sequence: TGCGCCAGCAGTCGGGGGGGACAGGGCTACGAGCAGTACTTC. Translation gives CASSRGGQGYEQYF.

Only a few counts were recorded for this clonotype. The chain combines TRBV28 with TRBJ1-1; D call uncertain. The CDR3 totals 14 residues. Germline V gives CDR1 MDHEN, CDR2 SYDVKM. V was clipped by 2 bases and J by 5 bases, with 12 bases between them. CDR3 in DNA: TGTGCCAGCAGTTTACTATCGGTGGAAACTGAAGCTTTCTTT. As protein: CASSLLSVETEAFF.

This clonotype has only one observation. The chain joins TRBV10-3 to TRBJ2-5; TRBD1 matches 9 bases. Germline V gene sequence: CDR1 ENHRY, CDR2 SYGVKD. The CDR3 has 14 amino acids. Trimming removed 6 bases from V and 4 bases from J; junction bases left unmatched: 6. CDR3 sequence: CAIRGDRAGETQYF. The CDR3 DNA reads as TGTGCCATCAGGGGGGACAGGGCAGGAGAGACCCAGTACTTC.

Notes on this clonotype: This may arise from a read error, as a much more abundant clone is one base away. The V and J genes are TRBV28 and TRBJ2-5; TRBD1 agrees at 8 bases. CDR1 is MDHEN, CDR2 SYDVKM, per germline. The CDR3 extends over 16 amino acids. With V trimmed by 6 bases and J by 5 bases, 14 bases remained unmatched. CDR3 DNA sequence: TGTGCCAGCAGCTGTAATAATTACAGGGGGTTTGAGACCCAGTACTTC. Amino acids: CASSCNNYRGFETQYF.

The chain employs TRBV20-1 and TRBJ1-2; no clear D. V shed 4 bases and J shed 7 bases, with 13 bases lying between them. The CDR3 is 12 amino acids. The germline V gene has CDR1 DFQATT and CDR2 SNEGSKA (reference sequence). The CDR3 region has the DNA TGCAGTGCTATCCGGCCCGGCGGTGGCTACACCTTC. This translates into CSAIRPGGGYTF.

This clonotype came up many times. In DNA, the CDR3 is TGCAGCGTTGAAGTCCCTAGCGGGCCCGCCTACGAGCAGTACTTC. This sequence encodes CSVEVPSGPAYEQYF. The chain has TRBV29-1 and TRBJ2-7; 8 nucleotides line up with TRBD2. Germline V gives CDR1 SQVTM, CDR2 ANQGSEA. The CDR3 consists of 15 residues. V was pared by 1 base and J by 2 bases, with 7 bases of the junction left unmatched.

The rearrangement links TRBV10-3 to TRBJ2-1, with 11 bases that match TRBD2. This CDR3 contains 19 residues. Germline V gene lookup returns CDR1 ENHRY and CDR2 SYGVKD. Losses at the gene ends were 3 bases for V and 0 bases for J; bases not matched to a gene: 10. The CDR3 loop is CAISDELAGGRRSYNEQFF. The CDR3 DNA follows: TGTGCCATCAGTGACGAGCTAGCGGGAGGACGGCGCTCCTACAATGAGCAGTTCTTC.

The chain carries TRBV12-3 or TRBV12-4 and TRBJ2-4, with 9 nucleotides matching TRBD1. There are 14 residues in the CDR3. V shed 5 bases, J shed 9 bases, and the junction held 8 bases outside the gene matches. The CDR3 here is CASSKGQGISIQYF. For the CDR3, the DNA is TGTGCCAGCAGTAAGGGACAGGGTATAAGCATTCAGTACTTC.

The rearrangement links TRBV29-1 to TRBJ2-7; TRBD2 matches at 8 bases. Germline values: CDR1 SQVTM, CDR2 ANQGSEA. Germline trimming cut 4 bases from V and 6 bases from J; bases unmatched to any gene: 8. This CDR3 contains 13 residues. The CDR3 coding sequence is TGCAGCGTTGGAAACGGGGGGGTGGGCGAGCAGTACTTC. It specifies CSVGNGGVGEQYF.

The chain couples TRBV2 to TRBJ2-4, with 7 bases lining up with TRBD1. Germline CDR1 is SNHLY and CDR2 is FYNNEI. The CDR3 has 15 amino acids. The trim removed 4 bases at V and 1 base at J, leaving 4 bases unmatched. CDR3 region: CASSAGQTAKNIQYF. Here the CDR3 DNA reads TGTGCCAGCAGTGCGGGACAGACGGCCAAAAACATTCAGTACTTC.

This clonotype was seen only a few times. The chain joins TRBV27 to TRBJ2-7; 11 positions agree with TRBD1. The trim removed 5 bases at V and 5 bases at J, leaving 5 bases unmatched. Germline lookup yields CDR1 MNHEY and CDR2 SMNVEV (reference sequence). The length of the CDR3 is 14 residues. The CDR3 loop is CASSTRTGGDEQYF. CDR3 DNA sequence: TGTGCCAGCAGTACCCGGACAGGGGGCGACGAGCAGTACTTC.

The CDR3, as DNA: TGCGCCAGCAGTTACAGGGTCAGACTAGCGGGAGAGGACACCGGGGAGCTGTTTTTT. It is translated as CASSYRVRLAGEDTGELFF. The chain recombines TRBV5-1 with TRBJ2-2; 12 nucleotides match TRBD2. Germline V CDR1 and CDR2: SGHRS, YFSETQ. Germline trimming cut 5 bases from V and 3 bases from J; bases unmatched to any gene: 14. The CDR3 is 19 residues long.

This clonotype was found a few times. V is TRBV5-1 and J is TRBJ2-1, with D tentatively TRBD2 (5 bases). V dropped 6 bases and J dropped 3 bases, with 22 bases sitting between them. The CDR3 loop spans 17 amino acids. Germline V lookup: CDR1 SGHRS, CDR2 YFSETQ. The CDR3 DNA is TGCGCCAGCATCCGACTACCGGGGAGTGGGATCTACAATGAGCAGTTCTTC. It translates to CASIRLPGSGIYNEQFF. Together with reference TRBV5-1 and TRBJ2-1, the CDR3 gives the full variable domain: KAGVTQTPRYLIKTRGQQVTLSCSPISGHRSVSWYQQTPGQGLQFLFEYFSETQRNKGNFPGRFSGRQFSNSRSEMNVSTLELGDSALYLCASIRLPGSGIYNEQFFGPGTRLTVL.

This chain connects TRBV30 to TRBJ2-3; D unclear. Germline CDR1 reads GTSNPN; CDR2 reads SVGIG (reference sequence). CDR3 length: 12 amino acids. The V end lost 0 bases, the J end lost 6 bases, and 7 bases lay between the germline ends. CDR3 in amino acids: CAWSVLRDTQYF. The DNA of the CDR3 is TGTGCCTGGAGTGTACTGCGGGATACGCAGTATTTT.

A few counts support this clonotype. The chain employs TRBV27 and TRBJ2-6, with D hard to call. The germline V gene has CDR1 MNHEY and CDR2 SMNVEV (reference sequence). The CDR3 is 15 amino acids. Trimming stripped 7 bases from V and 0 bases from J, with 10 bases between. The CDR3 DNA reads TGTGCCAGCACTCCGGACCCCTCTGGGGCCAACGTCCTGACTTTC. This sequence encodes CASTPDPSGANVLTF.

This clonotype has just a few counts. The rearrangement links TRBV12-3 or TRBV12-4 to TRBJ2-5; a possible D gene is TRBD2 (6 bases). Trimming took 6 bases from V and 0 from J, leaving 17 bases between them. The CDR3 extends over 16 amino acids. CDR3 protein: CASSLRLGLYQETQYF. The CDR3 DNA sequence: TGTGCCAGCAGCCTTAGACTGGGACTGTACCAAGAGACCCAGTACTTC.

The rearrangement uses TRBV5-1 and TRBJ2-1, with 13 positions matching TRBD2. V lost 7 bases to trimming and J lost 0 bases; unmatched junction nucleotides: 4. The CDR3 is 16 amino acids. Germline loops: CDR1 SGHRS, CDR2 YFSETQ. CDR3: CASGGTSGTSYNEQFF. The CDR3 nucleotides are TGCGCCAGCGGCGGGACTAGCGGGACCTCCTACAATGAGCAGTTCTTC. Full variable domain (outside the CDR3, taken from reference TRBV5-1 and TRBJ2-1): KAGVTQTPRYLIKTRGQQVTLSCSPISGHRSVSWYQQTPGQGLQFLFEYFSETQRNKGNFPGRFSGRQFSNSRSEMNVSTLELGDSALYLCASGGTSGTSYNEQFFGPGTRLTVL.

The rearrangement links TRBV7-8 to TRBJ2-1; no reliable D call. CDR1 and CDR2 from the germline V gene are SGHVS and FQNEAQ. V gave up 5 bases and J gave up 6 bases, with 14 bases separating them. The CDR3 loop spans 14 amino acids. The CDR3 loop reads CASSQRGVPNEQFF. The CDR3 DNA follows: TGTGCCAGCAGCCAGCGAGGAGTGCCCAATGAGCAGTTCTTC.

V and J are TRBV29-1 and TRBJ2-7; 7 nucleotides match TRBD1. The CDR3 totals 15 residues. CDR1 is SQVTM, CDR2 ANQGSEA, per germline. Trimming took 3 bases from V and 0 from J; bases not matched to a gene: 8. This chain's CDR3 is CSVESGQDSSYEQYF. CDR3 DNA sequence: TGCAGCGTTGAGTCTGGACAGGACAGCTCCTACGAGCAGTACTTC.

The CDR3 DNA reads as TGTGCCAGCAGCTACGGACAGGGTGGCTCCTATAATTCACCCCTCCACTTT. Translating gives CASSYGQGGSYNSPLHF. This chain connects TRBV5-5 to TRBJ1-6; TRBD1 matches 8 bases. The CDR3 runs 17 residues. V shed 3 bases, J shed 0 bases, and the junction held 5 bases outside the gene matches. Per the germline V gene, CDR1 is SGHKS and CDR2 is YYEKEE (reference sequence). Drawing the rest from reference TRBV5-5 and TRBJ1-6, the complete variable domain is DAGVTQSPTHLIKTRGQQVTLRCSPISGHKSVSWYQQVLGQGPQFIFQYYEKEERGRGNFPDRFSARQFPNYSSELNVNALLLGDSALYLCASSYGQGGSYNSPLHFGNGTRLTVT.

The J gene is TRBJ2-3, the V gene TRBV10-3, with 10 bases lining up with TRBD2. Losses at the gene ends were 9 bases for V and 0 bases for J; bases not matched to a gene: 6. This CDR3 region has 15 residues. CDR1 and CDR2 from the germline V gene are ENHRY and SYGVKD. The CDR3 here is CAIRTSGPSTDTQYF. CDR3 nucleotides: TGTGCCATACGGACTAGCGGCCCTAGCACAGATACGCAGTATTTT.

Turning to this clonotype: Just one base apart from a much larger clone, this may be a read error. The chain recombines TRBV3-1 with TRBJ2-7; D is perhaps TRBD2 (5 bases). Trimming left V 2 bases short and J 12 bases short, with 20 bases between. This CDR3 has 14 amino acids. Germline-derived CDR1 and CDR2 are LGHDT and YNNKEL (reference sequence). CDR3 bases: TGTGCCAGCAGCCAACCCGCGGGTTTGGAGACCCGGTACTTC. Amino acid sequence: CASSQPAGLETRYF.

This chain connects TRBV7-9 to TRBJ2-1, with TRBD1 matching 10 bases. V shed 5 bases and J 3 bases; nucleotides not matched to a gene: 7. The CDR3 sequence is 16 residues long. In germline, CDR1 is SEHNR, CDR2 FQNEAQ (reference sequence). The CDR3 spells CASSPDRGRNYNEQFF. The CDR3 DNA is TGTGCCAGCAGCCCCGACAGGGGGCGAAACTACAATGAGCAGTTCTTC.